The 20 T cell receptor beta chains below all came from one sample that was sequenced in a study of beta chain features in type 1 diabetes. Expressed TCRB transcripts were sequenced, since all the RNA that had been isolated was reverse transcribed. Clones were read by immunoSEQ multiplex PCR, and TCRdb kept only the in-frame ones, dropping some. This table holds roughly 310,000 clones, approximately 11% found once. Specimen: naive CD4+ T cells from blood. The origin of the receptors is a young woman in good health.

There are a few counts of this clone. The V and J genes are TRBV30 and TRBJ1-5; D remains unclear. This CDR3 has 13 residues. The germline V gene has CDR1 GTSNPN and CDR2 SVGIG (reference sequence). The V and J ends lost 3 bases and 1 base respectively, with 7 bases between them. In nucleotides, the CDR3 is TGTGCCTGGAGCCGTCAGAGCAATCAGCCCCAGCATTTT. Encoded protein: CAWSRQSNQPQHF.

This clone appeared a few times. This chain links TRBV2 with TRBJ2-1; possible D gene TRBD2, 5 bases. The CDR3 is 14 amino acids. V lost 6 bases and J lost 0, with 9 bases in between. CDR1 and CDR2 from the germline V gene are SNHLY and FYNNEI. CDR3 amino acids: CASRAVISYNEQFF. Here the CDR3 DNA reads TGTGCCAGCAGAGCGGTGATCTCCTACAATGAGCAGTTCTTC.

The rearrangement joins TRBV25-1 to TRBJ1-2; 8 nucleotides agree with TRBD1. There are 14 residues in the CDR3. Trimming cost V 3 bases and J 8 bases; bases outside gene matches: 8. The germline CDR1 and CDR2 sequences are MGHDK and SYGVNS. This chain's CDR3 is CASSDQMGQEGYTF. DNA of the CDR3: TGTGCCAGCAGTGACCAGATGGGACAGGAAGGCTACACCTTC.

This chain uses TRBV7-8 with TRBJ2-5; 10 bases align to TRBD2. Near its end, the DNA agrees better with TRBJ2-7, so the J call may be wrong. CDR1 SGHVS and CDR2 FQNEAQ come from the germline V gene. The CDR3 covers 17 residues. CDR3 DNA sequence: TGTGCCAGCAGCTTAGAGGGTGGGACTAGCGCCTCCTACGAGCAGTACTTC. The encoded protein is CASSLEGGTSASYEQYF.

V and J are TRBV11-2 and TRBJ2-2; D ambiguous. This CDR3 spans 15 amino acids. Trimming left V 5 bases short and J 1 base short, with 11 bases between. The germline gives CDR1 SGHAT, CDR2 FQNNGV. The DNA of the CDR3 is TGTGCCAGCAGCCCCAACACCCGGAACACCGGGGAGCTGTTTTTT. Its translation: CASSPNTRNTGELFF.

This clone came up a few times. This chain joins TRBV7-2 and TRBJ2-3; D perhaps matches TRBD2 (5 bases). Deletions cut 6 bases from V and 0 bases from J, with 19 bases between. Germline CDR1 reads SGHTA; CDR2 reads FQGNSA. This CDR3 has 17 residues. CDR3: CASREAVTVASTDTQYF. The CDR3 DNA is TGTGCCAGCAGAGAGGCCGTCACGGTAGCGAGCACAGATACGCAGTATTTT.

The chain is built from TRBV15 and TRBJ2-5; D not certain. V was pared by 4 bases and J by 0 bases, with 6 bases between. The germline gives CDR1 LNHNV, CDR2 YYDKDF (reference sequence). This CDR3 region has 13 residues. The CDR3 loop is CATSIYYQETQYF. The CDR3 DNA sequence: TGTGCCACCAGCATCTATTACCAAGAGACCCAGTACTTC.

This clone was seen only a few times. Here the CDR3 reads CASSPGTPNTGELFF. In DNA, the CDR3 is TGTGCCAGCAGTCCCGGGACACCGAACACCGGGGAGCTGTTTTTT. V is TRBV5-4 and J is TRBJ2-2; a weak D match, TRBD1 (6 bases). This CDR3 comprises 15 residues. The ends were cut back, 5 bases at V and 0 bases at J, with 11 bases in the middle. Germline-derived CDR1 and CDR2 are SGHNT and YYREEE (reference sequence).

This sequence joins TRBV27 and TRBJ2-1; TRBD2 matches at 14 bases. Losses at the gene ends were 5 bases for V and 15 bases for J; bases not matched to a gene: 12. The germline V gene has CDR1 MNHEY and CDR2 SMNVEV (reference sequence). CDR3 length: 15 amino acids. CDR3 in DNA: TGTGCCAGCAGTACGAAGGGACTAGCGGGAGATGAAGGGTTCTTC. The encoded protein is CASSTKGLAGDEGFF.

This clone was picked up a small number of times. This CDR3 reads CASSPRLAPDEQFF. The CDR3 nucleotides read TGTGCCAGCTCACCTAGACTAGCGCCCGATGAGCAGTTCTTC. V usage is TRBV18 and J usage is TRBJ2-1; 8 positions agree with TRBD2. The V gene end was trimmed by 3 bases and the J gene end by 8 bases; junction bases not matched to a gene: 6. Germline-derived CDR1 and CDR2 are KGHSH and LQKENI. This CDR3 is 14 amino acids long.

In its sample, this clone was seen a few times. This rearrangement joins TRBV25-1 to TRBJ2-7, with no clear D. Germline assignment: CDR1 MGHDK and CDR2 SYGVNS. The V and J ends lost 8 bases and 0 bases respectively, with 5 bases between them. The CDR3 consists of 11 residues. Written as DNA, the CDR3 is TGTGCCAGCGGCAGCTCCTACGAGCAGTACTTC. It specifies CASGSSYEQYF.

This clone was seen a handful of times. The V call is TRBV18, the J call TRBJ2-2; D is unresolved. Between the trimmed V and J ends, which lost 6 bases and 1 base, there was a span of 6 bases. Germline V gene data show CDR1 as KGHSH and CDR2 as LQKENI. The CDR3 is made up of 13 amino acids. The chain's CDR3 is CASSPRNTGELFF. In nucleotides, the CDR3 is TGTGCCAGCTCCCCGAGGAACACCGGGGAGCTGTTTTTT. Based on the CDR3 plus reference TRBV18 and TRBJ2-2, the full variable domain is NAGVMQNPRHLVRRRGQEARLRCSPMKGHSHVYWYRQLPEEGLKFMVYLQKENIIDESGMPKERFSAEFPKEGPSILRIQQVVRGDSAAYFCASSPRNTGELFFGEGSRLTVL.

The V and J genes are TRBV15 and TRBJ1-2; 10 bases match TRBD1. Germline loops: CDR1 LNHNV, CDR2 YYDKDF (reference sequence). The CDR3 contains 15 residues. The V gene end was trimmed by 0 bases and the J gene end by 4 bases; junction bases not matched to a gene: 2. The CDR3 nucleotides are TGTGCCACCAGCAGAGAACGACAGGGGGCCTATGGCTACACCTTC. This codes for CATSRERQGAYGYTF. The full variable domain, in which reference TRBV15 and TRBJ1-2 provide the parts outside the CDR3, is DAMVIQNPRYQVTQFGKPVTLSCSQTLNHNVMYWYQQKSSQAPKLLFHYYDKDFNNEADTPDNFQSRRPNTSFCFLDIRSPGLGDTAMYLCATSRERQGAYGYTFGSGTRLTVV.

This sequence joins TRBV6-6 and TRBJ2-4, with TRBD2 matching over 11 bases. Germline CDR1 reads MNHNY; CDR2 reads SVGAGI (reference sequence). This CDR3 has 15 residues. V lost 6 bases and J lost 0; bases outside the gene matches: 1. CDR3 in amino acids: CASRTSGVAKNIQYF. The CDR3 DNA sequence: TGTGCCAGCAGGACTAGCGGGGTAGCCAAAAACATTCAGTACTTC.

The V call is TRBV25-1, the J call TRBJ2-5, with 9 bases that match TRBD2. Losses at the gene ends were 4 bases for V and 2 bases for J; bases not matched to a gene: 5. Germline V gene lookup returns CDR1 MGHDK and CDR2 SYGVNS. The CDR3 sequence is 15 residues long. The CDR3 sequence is CASSAAGGWQETQYF. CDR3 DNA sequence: TGTGCCAGCAGTGCCGCGGGGGGGTGGCAAGAGACCCAGTACTTC. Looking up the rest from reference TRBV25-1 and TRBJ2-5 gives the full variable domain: EADIYQTPRYLVIGTGKKITLECSQTMGHDKMYWYQQDPGMELHLIHYSYGVNSTEKGDLSSESTVSRIRTEHFPLTLESARPSHTSQYLCASSAAGGWQETQYFGPGTRLLVL.

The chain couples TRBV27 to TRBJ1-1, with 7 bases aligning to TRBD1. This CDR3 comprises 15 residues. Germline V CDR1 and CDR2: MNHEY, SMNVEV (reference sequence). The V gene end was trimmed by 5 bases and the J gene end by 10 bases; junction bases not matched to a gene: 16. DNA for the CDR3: TGTGCCAGCAGTCCCCCCCCAGGGGGGAAAGGTGCAGCTTTCTTT. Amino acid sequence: CASSPPPGGKGAAFF.

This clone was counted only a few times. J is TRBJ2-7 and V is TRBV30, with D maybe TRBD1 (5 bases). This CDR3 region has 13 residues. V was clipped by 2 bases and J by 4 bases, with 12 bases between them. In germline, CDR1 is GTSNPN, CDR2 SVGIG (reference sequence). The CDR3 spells CAWSPDNAYEQYF. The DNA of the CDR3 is TGTGCCTGGAGTCCGGACAACGCATACGAGCAGTACTTC.

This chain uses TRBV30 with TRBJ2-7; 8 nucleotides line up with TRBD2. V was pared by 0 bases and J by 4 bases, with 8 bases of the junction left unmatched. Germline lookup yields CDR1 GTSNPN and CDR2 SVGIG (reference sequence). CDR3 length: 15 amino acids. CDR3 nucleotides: TGTGCCTGGAGTGTCCCCTCTAGCGGGCCGTACGAGCAGTACTTC. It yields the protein CAWSVPSSGPYEQYF.

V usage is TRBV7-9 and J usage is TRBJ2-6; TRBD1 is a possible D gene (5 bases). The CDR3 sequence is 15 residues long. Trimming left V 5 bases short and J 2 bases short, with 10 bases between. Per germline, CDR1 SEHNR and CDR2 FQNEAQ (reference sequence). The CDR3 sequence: CASSADRTGANVLTF. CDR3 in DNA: TGTGCCAGCAGCGCCGACAGAACTGGGGCCAACGTCCTGACTTTC.

For the CDR3, the DNA is TGTGCCACCAGCAGACAAGACTGGAATGAGCAGTTCTTC. It codes for CATSRQDWNEQFF. The J gene is TRBJ2-1, the V gene TRBV15; D is unresolved. V lost 2 bases, J lost 7 bases, and 9 bases lay in between. This CDR3 spans 13 amino acids. Germline CDR1 and CDR2: LNHNV and YYDKDF (reference sequence).